The present TCR beta chain was sequenced within a study of T-cell reconstitution after alpha-beta-depleted transplantation in children. During its preparation, the TCRbeta library received unique molecular identifiers. TCRdb analysed the PCR reads with MiXCR anew, one entry per CDR3 protein. The top ten hold less than 5% of the sample, which has about 610,000 distinct CDR3 sequences, 10% seen once. This clonotype was detected only a few times. Trimming shortened V by 4 bases and J by 7 bases, and 11 bases separated the two germline ends. The CDR3 length is 13 residues. Germline assignment: CDR1 SEHNR and CDR2 FQNEAQ (reference sequence).

Specimen: PBMCs from the stem cell graft donor, collected from the stem cell graft. The TCR sequence derives from a human donor who donated a stem cell graft to a child with acute myeloid leukemia. The chain joins TRBV7-9 to TRBJ2-1; maybe TRBD2 (5 bases). Here the CDR3 reads CASSSTLGNEQFF. CDR3 nucleotides: TGTGCCAGCAGCTCGACACTAGGGAATGAGCAGTTCTTC.